This TCR beta chain appears in the sequencing data of a study of cytomegalovirus exposure and HLA in healthy donors (dated by TCRdb to 2016 to 2017). At the level of the whole study: An earlier analysis of under 600 of the donors reported 276 Gb of sequence data and approximately 110 million unique TCR beta sequences from some 180 million T cells. An early release that covered some 640 HLA-typed donors contained approximately 300 gigabases of sequencing data and 70 million to 100 million unique TCR sequences. The genetic ancestry cluster associated with self-reported Caucasian donors included around four fifths of the 398 genotyped donors. The aim of the study was to test whether cataloging public T cell receptors could identify signatures of past pathogen exposure. Using immunosequencing, the study profiled T cell repertoires from fewer than 850 subjects and related those repertoires to cytomegalovirus serostatus. Along with the 666-subject first cohort, a separate validation cohort of some 130 different subjects was used. High-throughput TCR immunosequencing, statistical association of individual TCRs with disease status, and machine learning were combined to predict cytomegalovirus infection status. In a later analysis, previously published TCR beta repertoires from 500 to 750 donors were re-analyzed and high-resolution HLA genotyping was added so that TCR occurrence patterns could be studied. Rather than using new phenotypic data, the later analysis identified candidate immune exposures from TCR beta sequences and from how often those sequences occurred across donors. To decide whether each TCR beta V gene segment behaved as functional or pseudogenic, an earlier analysis of over 500 of the donors relied on high-throughput TCR beta sequencing. Donor age, sex, ethnicity and CMV serostatus were collected together with the repertoire data. A later genetic analysis took genome-wide SNP genotypes for about 55% of the roughly 670 donors and used that subset as a discovery cohort. All discovery cohort repertoires had been generated using a single sequencing platform. HLA typing covered class I and class II loci at four-digit resolution. The number of donors typed differed by locus, with roughly 620-630 for A, B, C, DRB1 and DQB1, around 520 for DQA1, approximately 570 for DPA1, and roughly 450 for DPB1. Roughly 5 DR-DQ haplotypes were treated as single units for association and clustering because of strong linkage in the cohort. On average, over 200,000 unique TCR beta nucleotide sequences were sequenced per donor among fewer than 500 genotyped donors of the cohort, with about 19% of those sequences being non-productive.

Overall study outcomes, separate from this receptor: Strong co-occurrence of HLA alleles, especially DR and DQ, made assigning TCR associations to individual alleles difficult. Most TCR sequences were seen in very few donors, while some public TCRs were found in many individuals. In vitro tests confirmed that three of the cytomegalovirus-associated TCR beta chains recognize cytomegalovirus antigens. HLA typing was unavailable for some donors at each locus, so association tests used only the typed subset. In this cohort, only TCR beta chains were sequenced, and detectable features were limited by the absence of alpha or paired-chain data. In a later analysis, over 15,000 TCR beta sequences were associated with specific HLA alleles at a false discovery rate of 0.05. According to a later analysis, TCR association rates differed among HLA loci, with DRB1 alleles showing the most associated TCRs and HLA-C alleles showing the fewest. For the cohort, immune exposure information was limited to CMV serostatus. In an earlier analysis of roughly 560 of the donors, most TCR beta V segments were observed in productive rearrangements about 90% or about 30% of the time, broadly matching IMGT annotations. A later analysis reported that several top co-occurrence clusters appeared linked to parvovirus B19, influenza, CMV and Epstein-Barr virus. A further reported finding was that TCR beta sequences accurately predicted the HLA-A and HLA-B alleles for most subjects in the first cohort. The study gave a list of about 150 TCR beta chains associated with cytomegalovirus. A group of highly shared sequence variants was considered likely to be a technical artifact of the sequencing pipeline. Because counts were too low, seventeen rarely observed V segments, including chromosome 9 orphons, were left out of the earlier analysis of 500 to 750 of the donors. Linkage disequilibrium might explain the correlated functional status among segregating V segments, but an unknown experimental factor could not be ruled out. The classifier was reported to diagnose cytomegalovirus status with high specificity and sensitivity in both the original cohort and the validation cohort. The presence/absence analyses assumed that sequencing depth was roughly uniform across donors, and that assumption may not be true. It was suggested by the authors that the approach could potentially be generalized to other disease states and immunological phenotypes. Compared with equally common non-associated chains, HLA-associated TCR beta chains in a later analysis were more clonally expanded and had lower generation probabilities. V-gene and J-gene trimming of TCR beta chains was associated with a missense DCLRE1C variant in a later genetic analysis, and the association was replicated in an independent cohort. According to a later genetic analysis, donors in an Asian-associated ancestry cluster had fewer N-insertions in productive TCRs than the roughly 660-donor mean. A later analysis found that most CMV-associated TCR beta chains appeared HLA-restricted, with HLA associations seemingly driven largely by CMV exposure. Because the 87-base-pair reads could not distinguish some IMGT-functional V segments, including TRBV6-2 and TRBV6-3, those segments were excluded.

On this clone itself: No antigen is known for it. Base qualities are not at hand, and no much larger clone is one base apart.

In total, fewer than 750 healthy bone marrow donors made up the cohort. All cohort members were sampled while nominally healthy, although unrecorded immune exposures were likely present. The donor was CMV seropositive and belonged to the group of 250 to 300 seropositive cohort members. Every donor gave a peripheral blood sample, and the peripheral blood mononuclear cells from that sample were used for TCR beta sequencing. The Qiagen DNeasy Blood Extraction Kit was used to extract genomic DNA from the blood cell samples. CDR1 MDHEN and CDR2 SYDVKM were looked up in the germline V gene. Trimming removed 6 bases from V and 2 bases from J, leaving 16 bases between the germline ends. The CDR3 spans 15 residues, from the cysteine through the phenylalanine. The entry retains the CDR3 DNA only, 45 bases that are in frame from base 1. Library preparation used the immunoSEQ multiplex PCR assay. For the multiplex PCR, a mixture combining 60 forward primers for TCR Vbeta segments and 13 reverse primers for TCR Jbeta segments was used. Amplification of the CDR3 region of rearranged TCR beta genes was performed with a multiplex PCR assay on genomic DNA. The amplified TCR beta libraries were sequenced on the Illumina HiSeq System as 87-base-pair reads. In the source study's methods: Across the 500 to 700 repertoires, a later analysis counted some 81 million unique TCR beta chains, approximately 12 million of which were shared by at least two donors. Raw reads were error-corrected and collapsed into unique sequences with a nearest-neighbor algorithm that merged closely related sequences to remove PCR and sequencing errors. Alignment of CDR3 sequences to IMGT reference sequences was used to assign V, D and J gene segments. For a sequence to be retained, at least a six-nucleotide match to both a V gene segment and a J gene segment was required. A rearrangement counted as productive if the CDR3 had no stop codons and remained in frame with V and J, and every other rearrangement counted as non-productive. CDR3 was defined by IMGT convention, running from the second conserved V-encoded cysteine to the conserved J-encoded phenylalanine. In an earlier analysis of around 600 of the donors, sequences lacking an unambiguous match to a single V gene segment were excluded. In an earlier analysis of 587 of the donors, a V segment was called functional when productive rearrangements were above 56.7%, and segregating when the standard deviation between donors exceeded 5%. A statistical classification framework was built for diagnosing cytomegalovirus status from the catalog of TCR beta chain sequences. In a later analysis, TCR nucleotide sequences were compared against IMGT/GENE-DB human TR gene sequences so that V and J genes could be assigned. A later analysis assigned CDR3 sequences and most-parsimonious VDJ recombination scenarios with the TCRdist pipeline. In a later analysis, each TCR beta chain was defined by its CDR3 amino acid sequence together with its V-gene family, and reads without a unique V-gene family were excluded. In a later analysis, fewer than 650 highly shared, low-generation-probability nucleotide sequences were removed to address suspected cross-contamination and a sequencing artifact. In a later analysis, a clonal expansion index for each public chain was calculated from normalized within-repertoire ranks of inferred template counts. In a later analysis, generation probabilities were computed with a VDJ recombination model fitted to out-of-frame rearrangements, and the resulting probabilities were checked against IGoR. In a later analysis, hypergeometric tests were used to score TCR-TCR, TCR-HLA and TCR-CMV co-occurrence, with a repertoire-size bias correction applied to TCR pairs. A later analysis estimated false discovery rates by permuting HLA or CMV assignments 20 times. In a later analysis, co-occurring TCRs were grouped with DBSCAN, and TCRdist sequence similarity was added when clustering was performed within HLA-allele-positive subsets. Repertoires with fewer than 30,000 or more than 120,000 public chains were left out of co-occurrence clustering, as were about 5 repertoires with anomalous nucleotide sharing. TCRdb provides this immuneACCESS table in a form limited to in-frame rearrangements. Some clones are lacking; in checked studies, under half of them reflect an unresolved V gene, and why the rest are absent is not known. The V and J calls and the clone size are those of that table, but D and trimming were determined from the DNA. In all, the sample holds 120,000 to 150,000 clones, and about three quarters of those were seen once. The ten largest clones capture less than 1.5% of the sample.

The sequencing input was PBMCs. This clonotype originated in a male donor in good health and CMV-seropositive. The chain is made from TRBV28 and TRBJ2-5; the D gene is possibly TRBD1, with 6 bases matching. The CDR3 has the sequence CASRTGTGWQETQYF. The bases read TGTGCCAGCAGGACAGGAACAGGGTGGCAAGAGACCCAGTACTTC.